This TCR beta chain derives from a study of Tregs in tolerant kidney transplant recipients (dated by TCRdb to the late 2010s). Study-level background: The study applied TCRbeta sequencing to find donor-specific regulatory T cells before combined kidney and bone marrow transplantation and then followed those same cells after transplant. Overall study outcomes, separate from this receptor: PCR primers changed over time for some patients, so nucleotide-level comparison across those patients' samples was not possible. Donor-specific Treg expansion was found to exceed global Treg expansion in tolerant patients, suggesting antigen-driven rather than nonspecific expansion. Expanding Tregs with activated donor B cells appeared to identify the most biologically relevant and donor-specific TCRbeta repertoire. Biological reproducibility was not examined directly, but technical replication error appeared to be minimal. The study was constrained by small patient numbers, and validation of the findings is required in larger populations and under other immunosuppression protocols.

The time point label, read with the paper, signifies: 6 months after combined kidney and bone marrow transplant. The transplants used related donors along with nonmyeloablative bone marrow transplantation, and in the human trials mixed chimerism was transient. Unstimulated Tregs (CD4+CD25+CD127-), CD4+ non-Tregs (CD4+CD25-), CD4 and CD8 cells were FACS-sorted from thawed PBMCs. The patients were several recipients of combined kidney and bone marrow transplants from the ITN036ST trial, and samples were available only from these trial subjects. Healthy control blood was processed to PBMCs by Ficoll density gradient and cryopreserved, and patient PBMCs were collected before and after transplant. Genomic DNA was extracted from sorted cells with the QIAGEN DNeasy Blood and Tissue Kit for TCRbeta CDR3 sequencing. High-throughput TCRbeta CDR3 sequencing, which included PCR amplification with bias correction and internal controls, was done commercially through immunoSEQ. The authors' analysis ran thus. Unique productive TCRbeta sequences were defined by CDR3 nucleotide sequence where primers matched, and otherwise by CDR3 amino acid sequence together with Vbeta and Jbeta genes. Sorting error was corrected by removing sequences shared between sorted populations at a frequency ratio of 2:1 or less, and the remaining shared sequences were assigned to the higher population. A sequence was defined as donor-reactive if the sequence was expanded at least 5-fold in CFSE-low cells compared with unstimulated cells and had a frequency of at least 0.01% in CFSE-low cells. Repertoire divergence was quantified by Jensen-Shannon divergence using the top 100 TCRbeta sequences ranked by frequency. For samples with multiple sequencing runs, sorting error was corrected separately for each run before the runs were pooled. This immuneACCESS table, as held by TCRdb, lists in-frame sequences with V and J called but not all clones. Of the missing ones, under half trace to an unresolved V gene in checked studies; the others have no known cause. The DNA gave D and trimming, while V, J and clone size come from that table. The table for this sample shows about 23,000 clones. The leading ten clones occupy about 4% of the sample.

The germline V and J ends show losses of 5 bases and 5 bases respectively, and no gene match explains 5 bases of the junction. Measured from the cysteine to the phenylalanine, the CDR3 is 13 residues long. Shown are 30 bases from within the CDR3, in frame from base 1. From the germline V gene (reference sequence), CDR1 is GTSNPN and CDR2 is SVGIG. On this clone itself: This clone's antigen is unknown. The CDR3 extends 3 residues past the end of the read, so its final part is completed from the germline J gene.

The source material was CD4+ T cells from blood (PBMCs), sampled 6 months after the transplant. The chain joins TRBV30 to TRBJ2-1, with TRBD2 identical over 8 junction bases. This TCR derives from a human patient who received a combined kidney and bone marrow transplant. Post transplant, some T cells may arise from the graft donor. The covered CDR3 bases are TGTGCCTGGGGACTAGCATCTCACAATGAG. This codes for CAWGLASHNE. The complete CDR3 sequence is CAWGLASHNEQFF. When the CDR3 is completed using the reference TRBV30 and TRBJ2-1 genes on either side, the full variable domain is SQTIHQWPATLVQPVGSPLSLECTVEGTSNPNLYWYRQAAGRGLQLLFYSVGIGQISSEVPQNLSASRPQDRQFILSSKKLLLSDSGFYLCAWGLASHNEQFFGPGTRLTVL.